A selection of T cell receptor beta chains follows, all from one sample in a study of T cell repertoires in cytomegalovirus infection. These receptors are not linked to any known antigen. TCRdb reanalysed the reads using MiXCR and keeps one entry per CDR3 protein. The sample carries 600,000 to 700,000 distinct CDR3 sequences, about 33% recorded once. The source was cultured PBMCs, collected from culture after CMV antigen stimulation. The source is a human donor in good health (CMV status not recorded). Some clones in this sample may be carry-over from other donors' samples. Each CDR3 is given with its conserved first and last residue.

J: TRBJ1-3
length: 15
V: TRBV6-6
CDR3: CASSSETVSGNTIYF

J: TRBJ1-1
length: 14
V: TRBV2
CDR3: CASNLQGLNTEAFF

J: TRBJ1-2
length: 12
V: TRBV28
CDR3: CASSWHPEGYTF

J: TRBJ1-5
length: 14
V: TRBV5-6
CDR3: CASSLGVAGQPQHF

J: TRBJ2-1
length: 16
V: TRBV4-3
CDR3: CASSRGGTIGLPEQFF

J: TRBJ2-7
length: 14
V: TRBV6-1
CDR3: CASSAQGIAYEQYF

J: TRBJ2-2
length: 15
V: TRBV7-6
CDR3: CASSLERSSAGELFF

J: TRBJ2-5
length: 15
V: TRBV5-1
CDR3: CASSLKGLVWETQYF

J: TRBJ1-1
length: 13
V: TRBV10-3
CDR3: CAISEAGLTEAFF

J: TRBJ2-1
length: 14
V: TRBV4-2
CDR3: CASSQVGGRNEQFF

J: TRBJ2-5
length: 16
V: TRBV29-1
CDR3: CSVEGGGGLRAETQYF